What follows are 7 T cell receptor beta chains derived from one specimen sequenced in a study of blood T cell repertoires in COVID-19 (dated by TCRdb to 2018 to 2020). To prepare the library, the immunoSEQ multiplex PCR assay was applied. The source is immuneACCESS, and TCRdb retained only in-frame sequences with V and J called. Part of the clones is not carried over; for the studies checked, unresolved V genes explain less than half of this, and the remainder is unexplained. In this sample the table shows about 52,000 clones, about four fifths of which occur a single time. The ten largest clones represent more than 20% of the sample. The specimen was peripheral blood. The receptors shown here come from a woman aged 80 or older with COVID-19, enrolled during active disease.

This chain links TRBV9 with TRBJ2-7; 7 bases align to TRBD1. With 4 bases clipped from V and 2 bases from J, the junction kept 6 bases outside the gene matches. CDR3 length equals 14 residues. The germline CDR1 and CDR2 sequences are SGDLS and YYNGEE. The chain's CDR3 is CASSRRDSAYEQYF. The CDR3 region has the DNA TGTGCCAGCAGCCGCCGGGACAGTGCCTACGAGCAGTACTTC.

V usage is TRBV7-8 and J usage is TRBJ2-1; the D gene is possibly TRBD1 (6 bases). Germline V gene sequence: CDR1 SGHVS, CDR2 FQNEAQ. CDR3 length: 13 amino acids. Trimming stripped 3 bases from V and 9 bases from J, with 12 bases between. The CDR3 here is CASSFTGSGEQFF. CDR3 in DNA: TGTGCCAGCAGCTTCACAGGGAGCGGTGAGCAGTTCTTC.

The count of this clone is one. This chain joins TRBV27 and TRBJ1-4; D gene ambiguous. Germline CDR1 reads MNHEY; CDR2 reads SMNVEV (reference sequence). This CDR3 is 12 amino acids long. V lost 6 bases and J 8 bases, leaving 10 bases between the germline ends. CDR3 sequence reads: CASREREEKLFF. CDR3 coding DNA: TGTGCCAGCAGAGAAAGAGAGGAAAAACTGTTTTTT. Complete variable domain (other parts from reference TRBV27 and TRBJ1-4): EAQVTQNPRYLITVTGKKLTVTCSQNMNHEYMSWYRQDPGLGLRQIYYSMNVEVTDKGDVPEGYKVSRKEKRNFPLILESPSPNQTSLYFCASREREEKLFFGSGTQLSVL.

The CDR3 coding sequence is TGTGCCAGCTCACCACGGGAGGAGCAGTTCTTC. Its translation is CASSPREEQFF. The genes are TRBV18 and TRBJ2-1, with a tentative D call TRBD2 (5 bases). In germline, CDR1 is KGHSH, CDR2 LQKENI. The CDR3 runs to 11 residues. Between the trimmed V and J ends, which lost 1 base and 10 bases, there was a span of 5 bases.

The chain combines TRBV30 with TRBJ1-4; 8 bases match TRBD1. Trimming at V came to 3 bases and at J to 7 bases, leaving 10 bases not matched to a gene. The CDR3 contains 15 residues. Germline CDR1 is GTSNPN and CDR2 is SVGIG (reference sequence). In nucleotides, the CDR3 is TGTGCCTGGAGCCAAACAGGGGGGAAGAGTGAAAAACTGTTTTTT. Translation gives CAWSQTGGKSEKLFF. Complete variable domain (other parts from reference TRBV30 and TRBJ1-4): SQTIHQWPATLVQPVGSPLSLECTVEGTSNPNLYWYRQAAGRGLQLLFYSVGIGQISSEVPQNLSASRPQDRQFILSSKKLLLSDSGFYLCAWSQTGGKSEKLFFGSGTQLSVL.

The chain employs TRBV6-4 and TRBJ2-2; TRBD2 aligns across 8 bases. Germline V gene data show CDR1 as MRHNA and CDR2 as SNTAGT. J gave up 3 bases and V 4 bases, and 10 bases lay outside the gene matches. CDR3 length equals 17 residues. CDR3 sequence reads: CASSGSSGSLDTGELFF. CDR3 in DNA: TGTGCCAGCAGTGGATCTAGCGGGTCCTTGGACACCGGGGAGCTGTTTTTT.

This clone is a singleton in its sample. The V gene is TRBV4-1, the J gene TRBJ2-1; no reliable D call. From germline, CDR1 is MGHRA and CDR2 YSYEKL. V lost 0 bases and J lost 3, with 3 bases in between. This CDR3 is built from 13 residues. The CDR3 nucleotides are TGCGCCAGCAGCCAAGATAACTACAATGAGCAGTTCTTC. Its translation: CASSQDNYNEQFF.